Shown below are 14 T cell receptor beta chains from a single sample sequenced in a study of early stage breast cancer tumors. Method: immunoSEQ multiplex PCR; TCRdb's copy keeps in-frame clones and lacks some. The sample shows tens of thousands of clones, around two thirds of them seen only once. Sequencing used blood. All receptors come from a person aged 50-59 years with breast cancer.

This rearrangement joins TRBV5-1 to TRBJ2-7; 16 bases match TRBD2. In germline, CDR1 is SGHRS, CDR2 YFSETQ. J gave up 1 base and V 4 bases, and 5 bases lay outside the gene matches. The CDR3 runs to 17 residues. CDR3 in DNA: TGCGCCAGCAGCAACCCGGGACTAGCGGGAGGGTCCTACGAGCAGTACTTC. This sequence encodes CASSNPGLAGGSYEQYF.

This chain connects TRBV7-2 to TRBJ2-5, with 8 bases fitting TRBD2. This CDR3 is built from 17 residues. Germline V gives CDR1 SGHTA, CDR2 FQGNSA. V was pared by 5 bases and J by 3 bases, with 14 bases of the junction left unmatched. The CDR3 region has the DNA TGTGCCAGCAGCCACCAAGGGGGGCGGGGGGTGAAAGAGACCCAGTACTTC. It specifies CASSHQGGRGVKETQYF.

The chain has TRBV4-1 and TRBJ1-2; D is possibly TRBD1 (5 bases). V shed 0 bases and J shed 2 bases, with 13 bases lying between them. The CDR3 covers 16 residues. From germline, CDR1 is MGHRA and CDR2 YSYEKL. As DNA, the CDR3 is TGCGCCAGCAGCCAAGATCTTGATGGGGGGAACTATGGCTACACCTTC. This codes for CASSQDLDGGNYGYTF.

This clone has more than one count but fewer than ten. This chain's CDR3 is CASSADRNTEAFF. CDR3 coding DNA: TGTGCCAGCAGCGCCGACAGGAACACTGAAGCTTTCTTT. This chain uses TRBV9 with TRBJ1-1, with D possibly being TRBD1 (5 bases). V was cut by 3 bases and J by 1 base, with 7 bases left in between. CDR1 is SGDLS and CDR2 is YYNGEE in the germline V gene. The length of the CDR3 is 13 residues.

The chain has TRBV9 and TRBJ1-2; D is undetermined. V was trimmed by 4 bases and J by 3 bases, leaving 16 bases between them. Germline V CDR1 and CDR2: SGDLS, YYNGEE. The CDR3 extends over 15 amino acids. CDR3 sequence: CASSPAGKEHYGYTF. CDR3 nucleotides: TGTGCCAGCAGCCCCGCGGGAAAAGAACACTATGGCTACACCTTC.

J is TRBJ1-4 and V is TRBV5-6, with 8 bases matching TRBD1. Per the germline V gene, CDR1 is SGHDT and CDR2 is YYEEEE. The CDR3 has 15 amino acids. With V trimmed by 2 bases and J by 8 bases, 8 bases remained unmatched. CDR3 sequence reads: CASSLPDRGGEKLFF. In nucleotides, the CDR3 is TGTGCCAGCAGCTTACCCGACAGGGGAGGAGAAAAACTGTTTTTT.

This clone qualifies as medium-sized (0.01 to 0.1%). V gene TRBV2 combines with J gene TRBJ1-5; 8 bases agree with TRBD1. The CDR3 loop spans 13 amino acids. The V gene end was trimmed by 8 bases and the J gene end by 7 bases; junction bases not matched to a gene: 7. The germline V gene has CDR1 SNHLY and CDR2 FYNNEI. CDR3 sequence (DNA): TGTGCCAGCCTGCGACAGGGGAACCAGCCCCAGCATTTT. Its translation: CASLRQGNQPQHF.

This chain connects TRBV6-1 to TRBJ2-7, with TRBD2 matching over 7 bases. V gave up 7 bases and J gave up 0 bases; unmatched junction bases: 9. CDR1 MNHNS and CDR2 SASEGT come from the germline V gene. This CDR3 is 15 amino acids long. The CDR3 DNA reads TGTGCCAGCAAAGGGAGGGAGGGTAGCTCCTACGAGCAGTACTTC. Residues: CASKGREGSSYEQYF.

V usage is TRBV21-1 and J usage is TRBJ2-1; TRBD2 was called by the table and not checked on the DNA. TRBV21-1 is a known pseudogene. This CDR3 has 17 amino acids. The CDR3 DNA sequence: TGTGCCAGCAGCGACCCGACTAGCGAGTTGGGCTACAATGAGCAGTTCTTC. Its protein is CASSDPTSELGYNEQFF.

The DNA of the CDR3 is TGTGCCAGCGGCAGGGGGCTAGGGGAGACCCAGTACTTC. As protein: CASGRGLGETQYF. The rearrangement joins TRBV6-5 to TRBJ2-5, with 8 positions matching TRBD1. The V gene end was trimmed by 8 bases and the J gene end by 5 bases; junction bases not matched to a gene: 7. Looked up from germline, CDR1 is MNHEY and CDR2 is SVGAGI. This CDR3 has 13 residues.

DNA for the CDR3: TGTGCCAGCAGCCAAACGGGGTCATACGAGCAGTACTTC. Translated, it gives CASSQTGSYEQYF. The genes are TRBV11-3 and TRBJ2-7, with D possibly matching TRBD2 (5 bases). This CDR3 spans 13 amino acids. Germline lookup yields CDR1 SGHNT and CDR2 YENEEA. The V gene lost 5 bases and the J gene lost 4 bases, with 12 bases spanning the gap. The variable domain in full, completed from reference TRBV11-3 and TRBJ2-7, reads EAGVVQSPRYKIIEKKQPVAFWCNPISGHNTLYWYLQNLGQGPELLIRYENEEAVDDSQLPKDRFSAERLKGVDSTLKIQPAELGDSAVYLCASSQTGSYEQYFGPGTRLTVT.

This clone has a handful of counts. The chain is built from TRBV27 and TRBJ1-1; the D gene is possibly TRBD1 (6 bases). V lost 5 bases and J 5 bases, leaving 18 bases between the germline ends. This CDR3 is built from 15 residues. CDR1 and CDR2 (germline): MNHEY, SMNVEV (reference sequence). The CDR3 sequence is CASSPLTGRTTEAFF. In DNA form, the CDR3 reads TGTGCCAGCAGTCCACTGACAGGTAGAACAACTGAAGCTTTCTTT.

The V call is TRBV18, the J call TRBJ2-6, with 7 positions matching TRBD1. The CDR3 is made up of 16 amino acids. J was trimmed by 3 bases and V by 3 bases; bases with no gene match: 5. Germline-derived CDR1 and CDR2 are KGHSH and LQKENI. The DNA for the CDR3 is TGTGCCAGCTCACCCGAAGGGGGCCTTGGGGCCAACGTCCTGACTTTC. Translating it yields CASSPEGGLGANVLTF.

The genes are TRBV7-2 and TRBJ2-6; D is ambiguous. Germline-derived CDR1 and CDR2 are SGHTA and FQGNSA. V shed 2 bases and J shed 0 bases, with 8 bases lying between them. This CDR3 comprises 16 residues. The CDR3 DNA reads TGTGCCAGCAGCTTATTTACAGCCTCTGGGGCCAACGTCCTGACTTTC. It codes for CASSLFTASGANVLTF.